This T cell receptor (beta chain) was sequenced in a study of blood T cell repertoires in COVID-19. TCRdb's copy holds only in-frame clones and misses some; the assay was immunoSEQ multiplex PCR. The table includes about 480,000 clones, roughly 90% detected once. Participants had their cohort set by participant-reported clinical history. V was pared by 1 base and J by 9 bases, with 5 bases of the junction left unmatched. This CDR3 has 14 amino acids. Germline lookup yields CDR1 SGHTA and CDR2 FQGNSA. This TCR was sampled from a woman in her 40s who had recovered from COVID-19. What was sequenced was PBMCs or T cells enriched from blood (not recorded which). V usage is TRBV7-2 and J usage is TRBJ2-1; TRBD2 aligns across 8 bases. Written as DNA, the CDR3 is TGTGCCAGCAGCTTAGTTCGGACTAGCAGTGAGCAGTTCTTC. Translation: CASSLVRTSSEQFF. The whole variable domain, remainder taken from reference TRBV7-2 and TRBJ2-1, is GAGVSQSPSNKVTEKGKDVELRCDPISGHTALYWYRQSLGQGLEFLIYFQGNSAPDKSGLPSDRFSAERTGGSVSTLTIQRTQQEDSAVYLCASSLVRTSSEQFFGPGTRLTVL.